This T cell receptor (beta chain) is drawn from a study of T cell responses to AZD1222 COVID-19 vaccine. Some clones are missing from TCRdb's copy, which holds only in-frame ones; the method was immunoSEQ multiplex PCR. Among 90,000 to 120,000 clones listed, approximately 89% were seen once. As regards this clone: Its antigen is unidentified.

Study-wide results and limits: The peak T cell response came first, and repertoires were sampled only after it.

The length of the CDR3 is 16 residues. Trimming stripped 6 bases from V and 0 bases from J, with 15 bases between. The germline gives CDR1 SGHTA, CDR2 FQGNSA. The J gene is TRBJ1-3, the V gene TRBV7-2; D is unresolved. The clonotype originates from an adult who received the MenACWY meningococcal vaccine as a control. Sequences were derived from peripheral blood, sampled 28 days after the second dose of the MenACWY control vaccine. For the CDR3, the DNA is TGTGCCAGCAGTCCCTCGGCCGGGCCCTCTGGAAACACCATATATTTT. It yields the protein CASSPSAGPSGNTIYF.